These 14 T cell receptor beta chains share one sample of origin, sequenced in a study of blood T cells in healthy people across ages. The authors ran a second PCR of 7 to 11 cycles using a sample-barcoded 5' primer and a J-beta primer mix. One entry per CDR3 protein results from TCRdb running MiXCR on the 5' RACE reads. The sample consists of 650,000 to 950,000 distinct CDR3 sequences, under 45% of them appearing once. The sequenced sample was blood. The receptors stem from a man between 60 and 70 years old in good health.

The sample holds one count of this clonotype. V gene TRBV4-2 combines with J gene TRBJ2-7; no clear D gene. The V and J ends lost 1 base and 2 bases respectively, with 15 bases between them. Germline values: CDR1 LGHNA, CDR2 YNFKEQ. There are 16 residues in the CDR3. In nucleotides, the CDR3 is TGTGCCAGCAGCCAAGTCTCCGCGGAGCACCCCTACGAGCAGTACTTC. As protein: CASSQVSAEHPYEQYF.

Concerning this clonotype: This could be a read error, since a much larger clone is one nucleotide away. This chain links TRBV6-1 with TRBJ1-5; 7 bases are shared with TRBD1. The CDR3 length is 14 residues. The junction had 3 bases not matched to a gene; V was cut back by 7 bases and J by 0 bases. Germline V gene sequence: CDR1 MNHNS, CDR2 SASEGT. This CDR3 is CASNQGDSNQPQHF. The CDR3, as DNA: TGTGCCAGCAACCAGGGGGATAGCAATCAGCCCCAGCATTTT.

The rearrangement uses TRBV12-3 or TRBV12-4 and TRBJ2-7; 7 positions agree with TRBD1. V lost 5 bases to trimming and J lost 6 bases; unmatched junction nucleotides: 10. The CDR3 consists of 14 residues. This CDR3 reads CASSHRGRAGEQYF. CDR3 DNA: TGTGCCAGCAGTCACAGGGGACGGGCAGGCGAGCAGTACTTC.

This sequence joins TRBV19 and TRBJ2-6; no clear D gene. CDR1 and CDR2 (germline): LNHDA, SQIVND (reference sequence). The CDR3 covers 16 residues. V gave up 5 bases and J gave up 0 bases, with 11 bases separating them. This chain's CDR3 is CASSPQVLSGANVLTF. Written as DNA, the CDR3 is TGTGCCAGTAGTCCGCAGGTTCTCTCTGGGGCCAACGTCCTGACTTTC.

This chain connects TRBV12-3 or TRBV12-4 to TRBJ1-2; D gene uncertain. V lost 5 bases to trimming and J lost 0 bases, with 19 bases between them. The CDR3 covers 17 residues. CDR3 protein: CASSPRVGKDSNYGYTF. The CDR3, as DNA: TGTGCCAGCAGTCCCCGCGTGGGGAAAGATTCTAACTATGGCTACACCTTC.

The J gene is TRBJ1-6, the V gene TRBV6-5; D is possibly TRBD1 (5 bases). Per the germline V gene, CDR1 is MNHEY and CDR2 is SVGAGI. With 2 bases removed from V and 0 bases from J, the gap between germline ends came to 11 bases. This CDR3 is 17 amino acids long. The CDR3 loop is CASSYDSSVSYNSPLHF. CDR3 coding DNA: TGTGCCAGCAGTTACGACAGCTCGGTCTCCTATAATTCACCCCTCCACTTT.

The chain couples TRBV20-1 to TRBJ2-1; D might be TRBD2 (6 bases). CDR3 length: 14 residues. The V end was cut by 2 bases, the J end by 6 bases, with 14 bases between. Germline V gives CDR1 DFQATT, CDR2 SNEGSKA (reference sequence). The chain's CDR3 is CSARNARGGNEQFF. DNA of the CDR3: TGCAGTGCTAGAAATGCAAGGGGAGGCAATGAGCAGTTCTTC.

This clonotype occurred a few times. V gene TRBV29-1 combines with J gene TRBJ2-7, with a weak D call TRBD1 (6 bases). V was trimmed by 0 bases and J by 4 bases, leaving 7 bases between them. The germline V gene encodes CDR1 SQVTM and CDR2 ANQGSEA. The CDR3 loop spans 12 amino acids. The CDR3 region is CSVEDTGYEQYF. The CDR3 bases are TGCAGCGTTGAAGATACAGGGTACGAGCAGTACTTC.

The sample holds a few counts of this clonotype. V gene TRBV12-3 or TRBV12-4 combines with J gene TRBJ2-1; a possible D gene is TRBD1 (6 bases). CDR3 size: 15 residues. Trimming stripped 0 bases from V and 10 bases from J, with 16 bases between. CDR3 amino acids: CASSLAGAGITEQFF. For the CDR3, the DNA is TGTGCCAGCAGTTTAGCGGGGGCCGGGATTACGGAGCAGTTCTTC.

CDR3 region: CASSPMLEAVDGYTF. Here the CDR3 DNA reads TGCGCCAGCAGCCCGATGTTGGAAGCGGTGGATGGCTACACCTTC. This chain uses TRBV4-3 with TRBJ1-2; no firm D call. V lost 4 bases to trimming and J lost 6 bases, with 18 bases between them. Germline V CDR1 and CDR2: LGHNA, YSLEER. The CDR3 totals 15 residues.

V is TRBV2 and J is TRBJ2-3, with D maybe TRBD1 (6 bases). Germline V CDR1 and CDR2: SNHLY, FYNNEI. V lost 4 bases, J lost 0 bases, and 11 bases lay in between. The CDR3 loop spans 15 amino acids. CDR3 amino acids: CASSGGPASTDTQYF. Written as DNA, the CDR3 is TGTGCCAGCAGTGGGGGGCCCGCTAGCACAGATACGCAGTATTTT. Full variable domain (outside the CDR3, taken from reference TRBV2 and TRBJ2-3): EPEVTQTPSHQVTQMGQEVILRCVPISNHLYFYWYRQILGQKVEFLVSFYNNEISEKSEIFDDQFSVERPDGSNFTLKIRSTKLEDSAMYFCASSGGPASTDTQYFGPGTRLTVL.

This clonotype came up a few times. J is TRBJ2-3 and V is TRBV7-2; 13 nucleotides align to TRBD2. The CDR3 totals 16 residues. Trimming at V came to 4 bases and at J to 5 bases, leaving 6 bases not matched to a gene. The germline CDR1 and CDR2 sequences are SGHTA and FQGNSA. The CDR3: CASSYELAGGRDTQYF. The CDR3 bases are TGTGCCAGCAGCTACGAACTAGCGGGGGGGCGAGATACGCAGTATTTT. The full variable domain, in which reference TRBV7-2 and TRBJ2-3 provide the parts outside the CDR3, is GAGVSQSPSNKVTEKGKDVELRCDPISGHTALYWYRQSLGQGLEFLIYFQGNSAPDKSGLPSDRFSAERTGGSVSTLTIQRTQQEDSAVYLCASSYELAGGRDTQYFGPGTRLTVL.

This rearrangement joins TRBV7-8 to TRBJ2-7; unclear D gene. The ends were cut back, 4 bases at V and 1 base at J, with 17 bases in the middle. Germline values: CDR1 SGHVS, CDR2 FQNEAQ. The CDR3 totals 16 residues. In DNA form, the CDR3 reads TGTGCCAGCAGCTCTAAGGACCCTCACCTATCCTACGAGCAGTACTTC. Its protein product is CASSSKDPHLSYEQYF.

The chain joins TRBV7-2 to TRBJ1-5, with D perhaps matching TRBD1 (5 bases). The germline V and J ends were trimmed by 1 base and 9 bases, with 19 bases remaining between them. The V gene's germline CDR1 is SGHTA and CDR2 FQGNSA. This CDR3 has 16 amino acids. CDR3: CASSLEGEAPWVPQHF. The CDR3 nucleotides read TGTGCCAGCAGCTTAGAAGGGGAGGCCCCCTGGGTGCCCCAGCATTTT. Filled out from reference TRBV7-2 and TRBJ1-5, the complete variable domain reads GAGVSQSPSNKVTEKGKDVELRCDPISGHTALYWYRQSLGQGLEFLIYFQGNSAPDKSGLPSDRFSAERTGGSVSTLTIQRTQQEDSAVYLCASSLEGEAPWVPQHFGDGTRLSIL.